The 11 T cell receptor beta chains in this list originate from one sample, sequenced in a study of blood T cell repertoires in COVID-19. The repertoire was sequenced with immunoSEQ multiplex PCR; TCRdb's copy has only in-frame clones and lacks some. The sample includes roughly 58,000 clones, approximately 84% of them seen just once. The specimen sequenced was peripheral blood. Every receptor here comes from a man in his 70s with active COVID-19.

CDR3 in DNA: TGTGCCAGCAGCCCGGGACTCCTCGGTCTAAACACAGATACGCAGTATTTT. It codes for CASSPGLLGLNTDTQYF. The rearrangement joins TRBV5-4 to TRBJ2-3, with D possibly matching TRBD2 (6 bases). Germline CDR1 SGHNT, CDR2 YYREEE (reference sequence). The CDR3 has 17 amino acids. Trimming pared 4 bases from V and 2 bases from J, leaving 20 bases between.

The CDR3 reads CASSSDRVISPLHF. CDR3 nucleotide sequence: TGTGCCAGCAGCTCGGACAGGGTAATTTCACCCCTCCACTTT. The V and J genes are TRBV5-5 and TRBJ1-6; 8 nucleotides agree with TRBD1. Trimming removed 3 bases from V and 9 bases from J; junction bases left unmatched: 5. This CDR3 is 14 amino acids long. The germline V gene encodes CDR1 SGHKS and CDR2 YYEKEE (reference sequence).

CDR3 bases: TGTGCCACCAGTGATCCAGGGGGGCGCATTCAGTACTTC. Protein: CATSDPGGRIQYF. The chain recombines TRBV24-1 with TRBJ2-4; tentatively, D is TRBD1 (7 bases). The CDR3 is 13 amino acids. Germline CDR1 KGHDR, CDR2 SFDVKD. The V end lost 3 bases, the J end lost 9 bases, and 11 bases lay between the germline ends.

The rearrangement links TRBV25-1 to TRBJ1-1, with D possibly TRBD1 on 6 matching bases. The CDR3 runs to 12 residues. Trimming removed 6 bases from V and 5 bases from J, with 10 bases in between. The germline V gene encodes CDR1 MGHDK and CDR2 SYGVNS. The chain's CDR3 is CASRGGRTEAFF. The CDR3 nucleotides are TGTGCCAGCAGGGGGGGGCGGACTGAAGCTTTCTTT.

The J gene is TRBJ1-3, the V gene TRBV18, with D unresolved. This CDR3 contains 16 residues. V lost 3 bases, J lost 0 bases, and 12 bases lay in between. Germline V gene sequence: CDR1 KGHSH, CDR2 LQKENI. The CDR3 sequence is CASSPTAGYSGNTIYF. In nucleotides, the CDR3 is TGTGCCAGCTCACCGACCGCCGGGTACTCTGGAAACACCATATATTTT. Supplemented by reference TRBV18 and TRBJ1-3, the full variable domain reads NAGVMQNPRHLVRRRGQEARLRCSPMKGHSHVYWYRQLPEEGLKFMVYLQKENIIDESGMPKERFSAEFPKEGPSILRIQQVVRGDSAAYFCASSPTAGYSGNTIYFGEGSWLTVV.

This rearrangement joins TRBV24-1 to TRBJ2-3, with 11 bases matching TRBD2. The germline CDR1 and CDR2 sequences are KGHDR and SFDVKD. The trim removed 2 bases at V and 2 bases at J, leaving 14 bases unmatched. The CDR3 runs 20 residues. In nucleotides, the CDR3 is TGTGCCACCAGTGATTGGGGACTAGCGGAACTATCGGGGGACACAGATACGCAGTATTTT. Translated, it gives CATSDWGLAELSGDTDTQYF.

The chain joins TRBV25-1 to TRBJ2-5; D ambiguous. This CDR3 contains 12 residues. V was clipped by 3 bases and J by 2 bases, with 4 bases between them. Germline-derived CDR1 and CDR2 are MGHDK and SYGVNS. CDR3 sequence (DNA): TGTGCCAGCAGTGACTTACAAGAGACCCAGTACTTC. Translation: CASSDLQETQYF.

CDR3 amino acids: CASSYRTRDREQYF. For the CDR3, the DNA is TGTGCCAGCAGTTACAGGACTAGAGATCGCGAGCAGTACTTC. The rearrangement links TRBV6-2 or TRBV6-3 to TRBJ2-7; the match to TRBD2 covers 7 bases. With V trimmed by 2 bases and J by 6 bases, 7 bases remained unmatched. CDR1 is MNHEY and CDR2 is SVGEGT in the germline V gene. The CDR3 sequence is 14 residues long.

The CDR3 loop is CASSQLGGTSGSSGELFF. CDR3 sequence (DNA): TGTGCCAGCAGCCAACTCGGTGGTACTAGCGGGAGTTCCGGGGAGCTGTTTTTT. The chain recombines TRBV4-2 with TRBJ2-2, with 11 nucleotides matching TRBD2. The CDR3 spans 18 residues. The germline V gene encodes CDR1 LGHNA and CDR2 YNFKEQ. The junction had 11 bases not matched to a gene; V was cut back by 2 bases and J by 6 bases.

The chain carries TRBV5-4 and TRBJ2-7; weak D call: TRBD2 (6 bases). Trimming removed 4 bases from V and 7 bases from J, with 15 bases in between. This CDR3 spans 13 amino acids. Germline V gene sequence: CDR1 SGHNT, CDR2 YYREEE (reference sequence). CDR3 sequence reads: CASSTNGRGEQYF. The CDR3 DNA is TGTGCCAGCAGCACCAACGGCCGGGGGGAGCAGTACTTC.

The V call is TRBV28, the J call TRBJ2-3, with 7 bases that match TRBD1. Germline V gene lookup returns CDR1 MDHEN and CDR2 SYDVKM. This CDR3 has 14 residues. Trimming removed 7 bases from V and 3 bases from J; junction bases left unmatched: 7. The CDR3 nucleotides read TGTGCCAGCAATAGACAGGGCGTGACAGATACGCAGTATTTT. This gives the protein CASNRQGVTDTQYF.